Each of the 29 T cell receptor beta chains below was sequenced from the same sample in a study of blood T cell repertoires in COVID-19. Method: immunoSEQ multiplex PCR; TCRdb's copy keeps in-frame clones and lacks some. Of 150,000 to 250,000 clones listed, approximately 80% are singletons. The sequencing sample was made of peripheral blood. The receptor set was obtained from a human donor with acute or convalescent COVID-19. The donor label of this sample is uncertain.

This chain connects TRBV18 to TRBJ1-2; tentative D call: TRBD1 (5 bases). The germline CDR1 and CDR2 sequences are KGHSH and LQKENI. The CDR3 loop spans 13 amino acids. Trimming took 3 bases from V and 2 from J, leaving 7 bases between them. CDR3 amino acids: CASSPGGNYGYTF. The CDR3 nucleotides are TGTGCCAGCTCACCCGGGGGGAACTATGGCTACACCTTC.

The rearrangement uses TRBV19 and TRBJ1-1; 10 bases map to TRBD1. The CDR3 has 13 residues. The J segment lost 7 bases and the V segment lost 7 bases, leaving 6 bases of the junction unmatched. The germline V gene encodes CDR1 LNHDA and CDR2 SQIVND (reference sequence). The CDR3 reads CASTDRGRGEAFF. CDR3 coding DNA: TGTGCCAGTACTGACAGGGGGCGCGGTGAAGCTTTCTTT.

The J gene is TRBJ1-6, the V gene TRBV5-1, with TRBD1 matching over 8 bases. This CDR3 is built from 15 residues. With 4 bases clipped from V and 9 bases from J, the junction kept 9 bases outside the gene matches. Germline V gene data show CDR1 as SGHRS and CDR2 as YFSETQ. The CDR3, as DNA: TGCGCCAGCAGCAAGGGACAGGACGCAGGTTCACCCCTCCACTTT. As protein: CASSKGQDAGSPLHF.

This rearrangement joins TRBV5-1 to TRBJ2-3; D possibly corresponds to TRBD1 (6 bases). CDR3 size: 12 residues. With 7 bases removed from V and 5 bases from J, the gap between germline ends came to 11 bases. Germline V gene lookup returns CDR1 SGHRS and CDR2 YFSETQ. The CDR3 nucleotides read TGCGCCAGCTCAGAACAGGGAGATACGCAGTATTTT. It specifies CASSEQGDTQYF. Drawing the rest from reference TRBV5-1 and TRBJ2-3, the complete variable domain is KAGVTQTPRYLIKTRGQQVTLSCSPISGHRSVSWYQQTPGQGLQFLFEYFSETQRNKGNFPGRFSGRQFSNSRSEMNVSTLELGDSALYLCASSEQGDTQYFGPGTRLTVL.

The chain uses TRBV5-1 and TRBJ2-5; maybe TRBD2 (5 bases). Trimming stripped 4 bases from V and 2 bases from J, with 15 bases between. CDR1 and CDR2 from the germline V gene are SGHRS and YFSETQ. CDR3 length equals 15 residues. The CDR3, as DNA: TGCGCCAGCAGCGACGACGGAGCGGTTCAAGAGACCCAGTACTTC. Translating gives CASSDDGAVQETQYF.

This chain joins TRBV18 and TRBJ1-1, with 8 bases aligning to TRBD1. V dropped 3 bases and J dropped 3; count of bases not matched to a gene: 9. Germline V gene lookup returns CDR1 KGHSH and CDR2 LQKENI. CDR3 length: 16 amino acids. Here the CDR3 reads CASSPFSTGADTEAFF. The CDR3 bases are TGTGCCAGCTCACCCTTCTCGACAGGGGCGGACACTGAAGCTTTCTTT.

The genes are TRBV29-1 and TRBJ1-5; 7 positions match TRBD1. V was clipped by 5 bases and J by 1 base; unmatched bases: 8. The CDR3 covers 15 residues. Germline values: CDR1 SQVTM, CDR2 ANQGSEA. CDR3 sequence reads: CSVLTGKGSNQPQHF. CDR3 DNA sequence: TGCAGCGTTCTGACAGGGAAGGGGAGCAATCAGCCCCAGCATTTT.

DNA for the CDR3: TGTGCCAGCAGCCCCGGCTACCGGGCGGGCACTGAAGCTTTCTTT. Amino acid sequence: CASSPGYRAGTEAFF. The chain has TRBV6-5 and TRBJ1-1, with unresolved D. The germline V gene has CDR1 MNHEY and CDR2 SVGAGI. This CDR3 contains 15 residues. V lost 6 bases, J lost 4 bases, and 18 bases lay in between.

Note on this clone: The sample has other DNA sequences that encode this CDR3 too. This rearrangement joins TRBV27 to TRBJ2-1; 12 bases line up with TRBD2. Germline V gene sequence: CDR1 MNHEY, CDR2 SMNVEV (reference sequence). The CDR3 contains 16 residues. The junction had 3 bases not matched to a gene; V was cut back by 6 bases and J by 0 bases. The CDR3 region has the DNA TGTGCCAGCAGGCTAGCGGGAGGGAGCTCCTACAATGAGCAGTTCTTC. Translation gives CASRLAGGSSYNEQFF.

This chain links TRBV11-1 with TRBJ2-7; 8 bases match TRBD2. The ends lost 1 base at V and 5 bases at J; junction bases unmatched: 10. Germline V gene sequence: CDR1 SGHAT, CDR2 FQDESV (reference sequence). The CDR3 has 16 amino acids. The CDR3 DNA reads TGTGCCAGCAGCTTAGTTCCCGGCGGGAGGTCCAACGAGCAGTACTTC. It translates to CASSLVPGGRSNEQYF.

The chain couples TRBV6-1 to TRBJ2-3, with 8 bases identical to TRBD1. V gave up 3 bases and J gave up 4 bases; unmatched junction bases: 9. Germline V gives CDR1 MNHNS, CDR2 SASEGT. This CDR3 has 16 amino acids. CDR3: CASSDRDRRGADTQYF. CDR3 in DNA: TGTGCCAGCAGTGATCGGGACAGGAGGGGAGCAGATACGCAGTATTTT.

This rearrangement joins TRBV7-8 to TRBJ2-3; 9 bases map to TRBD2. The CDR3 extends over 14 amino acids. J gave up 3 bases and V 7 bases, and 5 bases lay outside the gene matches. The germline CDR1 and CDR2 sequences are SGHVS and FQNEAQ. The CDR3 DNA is TGTGCCAGCAAGGGGCGGGAGGGAACAGATACGCAGTATTTT. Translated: CASKGREGTDTQYF.

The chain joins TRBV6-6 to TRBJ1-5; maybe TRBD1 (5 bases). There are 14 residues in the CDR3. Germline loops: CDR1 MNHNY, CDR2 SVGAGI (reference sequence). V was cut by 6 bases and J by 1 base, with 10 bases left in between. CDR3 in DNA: TGTGCCAGCAGGGCGGGGGGGAGCAATCAGCCCCAGCATTTT. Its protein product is CASRAGGSNQPQHF.

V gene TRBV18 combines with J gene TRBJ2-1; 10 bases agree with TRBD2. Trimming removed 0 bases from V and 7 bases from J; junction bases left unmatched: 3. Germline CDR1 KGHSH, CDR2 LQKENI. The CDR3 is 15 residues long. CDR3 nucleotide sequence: TGTGCCAGCTCACCACCAGGACTAGCGGATAATGAGCAGTTCTTC. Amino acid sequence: CASSPPGLADNEQFF.

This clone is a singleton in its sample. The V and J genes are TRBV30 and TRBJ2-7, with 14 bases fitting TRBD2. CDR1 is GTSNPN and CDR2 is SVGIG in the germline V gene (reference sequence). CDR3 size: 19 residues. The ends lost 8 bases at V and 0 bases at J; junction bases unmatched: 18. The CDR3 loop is CAGTTSRLAGGRSSYEQYF. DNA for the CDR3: TGTGCCGGGACAACCTCTCGACTAGCGGGAGGGAGGAGCTCCTACGAGCAGTACTTC.

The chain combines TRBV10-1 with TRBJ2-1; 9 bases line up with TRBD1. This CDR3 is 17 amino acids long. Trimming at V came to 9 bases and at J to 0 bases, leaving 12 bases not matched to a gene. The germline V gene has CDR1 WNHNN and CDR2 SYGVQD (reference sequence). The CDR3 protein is CARIPGQGFRSYNEQFF. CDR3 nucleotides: TGCGCCAGGATTCCGGGACAGGGATTTCGCTCCTACAATGAGCAGTTCTTC.

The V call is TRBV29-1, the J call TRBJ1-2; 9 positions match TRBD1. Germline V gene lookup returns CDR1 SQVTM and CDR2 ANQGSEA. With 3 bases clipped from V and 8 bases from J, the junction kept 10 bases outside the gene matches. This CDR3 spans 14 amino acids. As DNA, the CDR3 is TGCAGCGTTGATTCCGGGACAGGGAGTATCGGCTACACCTTC. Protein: CSVDSGTGSIGYTF.

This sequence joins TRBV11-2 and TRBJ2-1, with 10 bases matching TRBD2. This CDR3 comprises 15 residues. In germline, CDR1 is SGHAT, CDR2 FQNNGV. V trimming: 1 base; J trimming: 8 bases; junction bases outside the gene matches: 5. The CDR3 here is CASSLASGRNDEQFF. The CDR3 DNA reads TGTGCCAGCAGCTTAGCTAGCGGGAGAAACGATGAGCAGTTCTTC.

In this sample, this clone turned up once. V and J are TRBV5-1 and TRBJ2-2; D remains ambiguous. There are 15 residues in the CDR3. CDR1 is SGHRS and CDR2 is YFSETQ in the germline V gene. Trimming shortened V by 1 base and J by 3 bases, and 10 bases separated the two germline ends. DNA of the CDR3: TGCGCCAGCAGCTTGCTGACTGACTACACCGGGGAGCTGTTTTTT. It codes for CASSLLTDYTGELFF.

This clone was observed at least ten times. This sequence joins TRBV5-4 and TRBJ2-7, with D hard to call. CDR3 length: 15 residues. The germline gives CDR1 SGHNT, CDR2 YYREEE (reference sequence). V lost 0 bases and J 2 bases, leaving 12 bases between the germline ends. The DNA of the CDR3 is TGTGCCAGCAGCTTGGGTGGTAGCTCGACCTACGAGCAGTACTTC. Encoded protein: CASSLGGSSTYEQYF.

CDR3 protein: CASSSGRLSEQYF. As DNA, the CDR3 is TGTGCCAGCAGCAGCGGCAGGTTGTCCGAGCAGTACTTC. V gene TRBV12-3 or TRBV12-4 combines with J gene TRBJ2-7; D may be TRBD2 (5 bases). Trimming removed 6 bases at V and 6 bases at J, with 15 bases between. CDR3 length: 13 residues.

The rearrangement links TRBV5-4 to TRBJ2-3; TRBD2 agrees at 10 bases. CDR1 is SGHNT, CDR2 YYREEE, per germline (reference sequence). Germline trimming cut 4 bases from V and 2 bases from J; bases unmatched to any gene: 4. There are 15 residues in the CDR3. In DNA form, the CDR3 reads TGTGCCAGCAGCCGCGGACTAGCGGCCACAGATACGCAGTATTTT. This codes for CASSRGLAATDTQYF.

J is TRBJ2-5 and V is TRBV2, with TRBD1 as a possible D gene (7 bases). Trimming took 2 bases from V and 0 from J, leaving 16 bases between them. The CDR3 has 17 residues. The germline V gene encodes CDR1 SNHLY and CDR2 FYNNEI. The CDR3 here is CASSERGTVIYQETQYF. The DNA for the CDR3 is TGTGCCAGCAGTGAACGGGGGACAGTAATTTACCAAGAGACCCAGTACTTC.

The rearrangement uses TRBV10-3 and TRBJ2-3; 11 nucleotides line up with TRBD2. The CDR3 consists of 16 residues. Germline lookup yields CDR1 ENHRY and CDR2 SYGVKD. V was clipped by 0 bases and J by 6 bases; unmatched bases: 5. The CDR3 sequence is CAISESLAGGRDTQYF. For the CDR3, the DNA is TGTGCCATCAGTGAGTCGCTAGCGGGAGGTCGGGATACGCAGTATTTT.

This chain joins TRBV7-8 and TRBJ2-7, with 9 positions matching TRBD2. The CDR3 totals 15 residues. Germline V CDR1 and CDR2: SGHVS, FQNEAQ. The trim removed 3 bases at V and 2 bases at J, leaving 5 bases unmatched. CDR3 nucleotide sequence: TGTGCCAGCAGCTTTGGGGCTAGCGGGACCTACGAGCAGTACTTC. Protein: CASSFGASGTYEQYF.

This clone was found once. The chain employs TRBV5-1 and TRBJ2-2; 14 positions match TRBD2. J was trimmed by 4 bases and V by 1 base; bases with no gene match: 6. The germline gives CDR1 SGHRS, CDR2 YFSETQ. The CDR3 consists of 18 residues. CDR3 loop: CASSLRGLAGAGTGELFF. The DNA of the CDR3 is TGCGCCAGCAGCTTGAGGGGACTAGCGGGAGCGGGCACCGGGGAGCTGTTTTTT.

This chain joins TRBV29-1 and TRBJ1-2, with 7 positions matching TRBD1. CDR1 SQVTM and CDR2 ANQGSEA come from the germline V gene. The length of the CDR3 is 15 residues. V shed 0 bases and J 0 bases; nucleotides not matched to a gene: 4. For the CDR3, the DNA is TGCAGCGTTGAAGAGGAAGGGACAGCTAACTATGGCTACACCTTC. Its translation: CSVEEEGTANYGYTF.

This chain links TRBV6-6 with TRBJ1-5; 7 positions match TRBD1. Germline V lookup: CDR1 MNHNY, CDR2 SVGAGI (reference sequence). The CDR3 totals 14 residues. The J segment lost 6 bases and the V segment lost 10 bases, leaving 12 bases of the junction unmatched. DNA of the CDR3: TGTGCCACCGGTGGGGCAGGGGGAGGTCAGCCCCAGCATTTT. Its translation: CATGGAGGGQPQHF.

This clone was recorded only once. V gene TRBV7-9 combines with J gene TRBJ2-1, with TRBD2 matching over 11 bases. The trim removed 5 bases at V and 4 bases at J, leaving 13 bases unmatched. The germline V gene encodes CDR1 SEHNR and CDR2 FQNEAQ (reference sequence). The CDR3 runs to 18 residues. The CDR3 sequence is CASSPLPRTSGLYNEQFF. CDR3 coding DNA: TGTGCCAGCAGCCCCCTGCCCCGGACTAGCGGGTTGTACAATGAGCAGTTCTTC. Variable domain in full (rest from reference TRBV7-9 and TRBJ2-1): DTGVSQNPRHKITKRGQNVTFRCDPISEHNRLYWYRQTLGQGPEFLTYFQNEAQLEKSRLLSDRFSAERPKGSFSTLEIQRTEQGDSAMYLCASSPLPRTSGLYNEQFFGPGTRLTVL.